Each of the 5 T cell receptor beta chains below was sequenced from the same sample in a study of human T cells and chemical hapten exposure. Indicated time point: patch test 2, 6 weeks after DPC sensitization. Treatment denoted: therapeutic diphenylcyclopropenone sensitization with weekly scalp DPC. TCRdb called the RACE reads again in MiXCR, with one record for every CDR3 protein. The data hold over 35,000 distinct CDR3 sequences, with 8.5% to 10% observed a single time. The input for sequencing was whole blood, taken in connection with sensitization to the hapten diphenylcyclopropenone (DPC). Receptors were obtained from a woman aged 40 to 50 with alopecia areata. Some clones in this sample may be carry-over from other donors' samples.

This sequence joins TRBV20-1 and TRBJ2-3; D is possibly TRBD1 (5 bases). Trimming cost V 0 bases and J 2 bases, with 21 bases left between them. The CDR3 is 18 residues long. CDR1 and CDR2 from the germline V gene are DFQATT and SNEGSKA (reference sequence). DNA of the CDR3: TGCAGTGCTAGAGATTTGGGGCCGACAAGCACGTACACAGATACGCAGTATTTT. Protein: CSARDLGPTSTYTDTQYF.

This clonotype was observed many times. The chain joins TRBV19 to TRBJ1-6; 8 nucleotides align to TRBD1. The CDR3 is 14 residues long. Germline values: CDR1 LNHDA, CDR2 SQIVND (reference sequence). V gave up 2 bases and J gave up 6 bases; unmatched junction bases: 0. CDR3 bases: TGTGCCAGTAGTATACAGGGGGCTAATTCACCCCTCCACTTT. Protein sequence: CASSIQGANSPLHF.

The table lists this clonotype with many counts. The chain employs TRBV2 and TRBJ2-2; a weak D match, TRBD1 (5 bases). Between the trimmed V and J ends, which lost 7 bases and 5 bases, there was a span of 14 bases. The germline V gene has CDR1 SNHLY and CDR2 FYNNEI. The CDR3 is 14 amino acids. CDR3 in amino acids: CASKVDTETGELFF. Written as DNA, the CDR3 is TGTGCCAGCAAGGTGGACACTGAAACCGGGGAGCTGTTTTTT.

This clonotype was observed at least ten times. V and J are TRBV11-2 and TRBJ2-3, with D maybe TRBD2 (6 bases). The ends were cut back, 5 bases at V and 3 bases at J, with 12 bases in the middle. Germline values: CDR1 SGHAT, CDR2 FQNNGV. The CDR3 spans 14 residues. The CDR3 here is CASSPRRATDTQYF. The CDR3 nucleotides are TGTGCCAGCAGCCCTAGGAGGGCGACAGATACGCAGTATTTT.

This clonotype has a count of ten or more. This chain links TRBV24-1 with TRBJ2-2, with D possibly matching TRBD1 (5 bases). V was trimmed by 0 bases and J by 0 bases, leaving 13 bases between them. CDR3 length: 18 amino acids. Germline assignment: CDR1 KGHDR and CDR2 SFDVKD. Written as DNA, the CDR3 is TGTGCCACCAGTGATTTGAGCTTGACAGCCGCGAACACCGGGGAGCTGTTTTTT. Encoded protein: CATSDLSLTAANTGELFF.